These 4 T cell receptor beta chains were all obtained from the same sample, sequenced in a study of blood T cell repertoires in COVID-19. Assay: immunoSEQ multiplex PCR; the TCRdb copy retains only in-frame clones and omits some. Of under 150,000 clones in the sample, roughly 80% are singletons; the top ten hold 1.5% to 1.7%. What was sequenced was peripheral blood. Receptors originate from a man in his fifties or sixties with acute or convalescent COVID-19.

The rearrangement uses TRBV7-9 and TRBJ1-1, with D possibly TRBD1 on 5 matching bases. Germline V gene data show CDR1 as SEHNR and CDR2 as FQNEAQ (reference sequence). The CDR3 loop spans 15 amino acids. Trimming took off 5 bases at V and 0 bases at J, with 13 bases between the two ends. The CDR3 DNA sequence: TGTGCCAGCAGCCCCGGACACGAAATGAACACTGAAGCTTTCTTT. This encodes CASSPGHEMNTEAFF.

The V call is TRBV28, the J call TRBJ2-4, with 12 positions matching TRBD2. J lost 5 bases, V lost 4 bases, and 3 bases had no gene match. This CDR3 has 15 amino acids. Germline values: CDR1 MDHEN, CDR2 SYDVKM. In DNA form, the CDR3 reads TGTGCCAGCAGTTCTAGCGGGGGGGAAGAAAACATTCAGTACTTC. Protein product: CASSSSGGEENIQYF.

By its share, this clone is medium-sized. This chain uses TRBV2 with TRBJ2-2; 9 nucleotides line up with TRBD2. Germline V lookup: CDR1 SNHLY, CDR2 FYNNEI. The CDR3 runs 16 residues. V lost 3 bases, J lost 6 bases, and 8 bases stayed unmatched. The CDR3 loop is CASSELRGGVAGELFF. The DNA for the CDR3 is TGTGCCAGCAGTGAGTTGCGGGGGGGCGTAGCCGGGGAGCTGTTTTTT.

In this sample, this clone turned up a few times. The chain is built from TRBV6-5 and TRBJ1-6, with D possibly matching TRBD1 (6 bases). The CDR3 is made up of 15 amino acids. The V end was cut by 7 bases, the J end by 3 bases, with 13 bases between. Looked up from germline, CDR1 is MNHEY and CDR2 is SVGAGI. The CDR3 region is CASNRPDSYNSPLHF. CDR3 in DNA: TGTGCCAGCAACCGACCGGACAGCTATAATTCACCCCTCCACTTT.